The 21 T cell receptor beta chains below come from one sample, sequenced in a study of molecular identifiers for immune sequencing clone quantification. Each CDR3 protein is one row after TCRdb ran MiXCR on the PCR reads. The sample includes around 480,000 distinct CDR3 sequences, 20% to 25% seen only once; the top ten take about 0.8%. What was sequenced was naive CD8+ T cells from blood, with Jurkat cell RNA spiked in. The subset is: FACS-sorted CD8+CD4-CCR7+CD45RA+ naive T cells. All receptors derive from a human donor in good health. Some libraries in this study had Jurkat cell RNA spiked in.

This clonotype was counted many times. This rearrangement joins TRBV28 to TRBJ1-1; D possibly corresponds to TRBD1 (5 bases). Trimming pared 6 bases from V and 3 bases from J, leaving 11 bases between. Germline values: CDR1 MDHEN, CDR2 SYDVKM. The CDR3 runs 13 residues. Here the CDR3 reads CASSLGRYTEAFF. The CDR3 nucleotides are TGTGCCAGCAGCCTGGGACGGTACACTGAAGCTTTCTTT.

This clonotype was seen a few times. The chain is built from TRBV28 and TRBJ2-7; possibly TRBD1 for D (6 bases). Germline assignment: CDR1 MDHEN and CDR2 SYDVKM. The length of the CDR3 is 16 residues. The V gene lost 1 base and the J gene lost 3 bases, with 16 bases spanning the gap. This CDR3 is CASSLSFRGADYEQYF. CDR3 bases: TGTGCCAGCAGTTTATCCTTCAGGGGCGCTGACTACGAGCAGTACTTC.

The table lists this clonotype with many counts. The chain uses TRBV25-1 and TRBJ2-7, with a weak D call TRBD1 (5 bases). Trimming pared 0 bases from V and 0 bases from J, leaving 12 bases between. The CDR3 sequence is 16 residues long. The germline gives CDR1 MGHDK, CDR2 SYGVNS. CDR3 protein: CASSEYRQGSSYEQYF. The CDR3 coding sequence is TGTGCCAGCAGTGAATATAGGCAGGGTAGCTCCTACGAGCAGTACTTC.

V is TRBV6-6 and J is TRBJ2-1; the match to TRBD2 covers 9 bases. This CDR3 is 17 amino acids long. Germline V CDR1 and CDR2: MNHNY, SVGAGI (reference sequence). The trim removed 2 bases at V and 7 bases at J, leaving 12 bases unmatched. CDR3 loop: CASSYGVGAGGPNEQFF. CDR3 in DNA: TGTGCCAGCAGTTACGGGGTTGGCGCGGGAGGGCCGAATGAGCAGTTCTTC.

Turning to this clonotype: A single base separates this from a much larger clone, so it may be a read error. The CDR3 nucleotides read TGTGCCAGCAGTTCTGAAGCCGGGGAGCTGTTTTTT. This encodes CASSSEAGELFF. This rearrangement joins TRBV28 to TRBJ2-2; unclear D gene. V was clipped by 4 bases and J by 6 bases, with 6 bases between them. The CDR3 extends over 12 amino acids. From germline, CDR1 is MDHEN and CDR2 SYDVKM.

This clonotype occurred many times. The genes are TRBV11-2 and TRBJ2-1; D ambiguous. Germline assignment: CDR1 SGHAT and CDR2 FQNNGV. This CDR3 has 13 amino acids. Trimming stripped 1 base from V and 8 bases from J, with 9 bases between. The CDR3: CASSLGSGYEQFF. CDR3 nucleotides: TGTGCCAGCAGCTTAGGATCTGGGTATGAGCAGTTCTTC.

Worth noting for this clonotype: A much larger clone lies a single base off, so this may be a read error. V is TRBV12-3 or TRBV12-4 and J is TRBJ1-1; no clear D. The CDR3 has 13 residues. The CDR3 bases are TGTGCCGGCAGCTGGGCAGAGAACACTGAAGCTTTCTTT. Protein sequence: CAGSWAENTEAFF.

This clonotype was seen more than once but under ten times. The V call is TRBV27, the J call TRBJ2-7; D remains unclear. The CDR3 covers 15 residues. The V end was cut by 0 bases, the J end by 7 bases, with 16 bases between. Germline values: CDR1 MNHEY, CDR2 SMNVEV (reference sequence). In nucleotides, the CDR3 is TGTGCCAGCAGTTTATCGTATTACGGACCTAGGGAGCAGTACTTC. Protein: CASSLSYYGPREQYF.

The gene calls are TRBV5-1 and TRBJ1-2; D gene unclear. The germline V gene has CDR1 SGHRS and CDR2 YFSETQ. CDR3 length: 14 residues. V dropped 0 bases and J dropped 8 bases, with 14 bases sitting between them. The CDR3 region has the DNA TGCGCCAGCAGCTTGGACAGACACCCGGCGGGCTACACCTTC. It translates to CASSLDRHPAGYTF.

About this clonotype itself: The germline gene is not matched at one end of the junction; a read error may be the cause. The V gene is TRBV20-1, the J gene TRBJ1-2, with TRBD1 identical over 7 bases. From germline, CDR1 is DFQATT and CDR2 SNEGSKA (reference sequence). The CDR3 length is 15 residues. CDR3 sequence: CGAPDWTGIEYGYTF. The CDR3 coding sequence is TGCGGTGCCCCCGACTGGACAGGAATAGAGTACGGCTACACCTTC.

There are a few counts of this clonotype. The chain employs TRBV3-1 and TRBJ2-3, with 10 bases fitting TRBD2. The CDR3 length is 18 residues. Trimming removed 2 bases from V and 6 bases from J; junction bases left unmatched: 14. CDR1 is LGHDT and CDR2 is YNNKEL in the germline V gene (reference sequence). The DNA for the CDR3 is TGTGCCAGCAGCCAAAGAACCCCGCTAGCGGGGGCCCGGGATACGCAGTATTTT. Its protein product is CASSQRTPLAGARDTQYF.

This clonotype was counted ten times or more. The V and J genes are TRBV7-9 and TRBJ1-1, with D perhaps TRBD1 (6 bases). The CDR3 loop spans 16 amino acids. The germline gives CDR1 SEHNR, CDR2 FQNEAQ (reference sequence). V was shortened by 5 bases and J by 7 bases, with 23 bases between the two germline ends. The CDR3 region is CASSPPYPRGTSEAFF. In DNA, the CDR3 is TGTGCCAGCAGCCCTCCTTACCCAAGGGGGACTAGTGAAGCTTTCTTT.

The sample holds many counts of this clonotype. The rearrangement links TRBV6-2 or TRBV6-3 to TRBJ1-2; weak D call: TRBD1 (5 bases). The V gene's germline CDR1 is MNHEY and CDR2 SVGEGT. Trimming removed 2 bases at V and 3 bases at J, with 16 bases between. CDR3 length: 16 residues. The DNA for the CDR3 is TGTGCCAGCAGTTACACTGTCGGGGGAGACGACTATGGCTACACCTTC. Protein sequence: CASSYTVGGDDYGYTF.

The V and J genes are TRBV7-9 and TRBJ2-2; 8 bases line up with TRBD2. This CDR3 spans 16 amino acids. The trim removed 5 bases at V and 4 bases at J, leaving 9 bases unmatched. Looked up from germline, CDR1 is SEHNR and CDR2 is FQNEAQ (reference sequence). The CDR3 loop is CASSLISGISTGELFF. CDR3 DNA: TGTGCCAGCAGCCTCATTAGCGGGATATCCACCGGGGAGCTGTTTTTT.

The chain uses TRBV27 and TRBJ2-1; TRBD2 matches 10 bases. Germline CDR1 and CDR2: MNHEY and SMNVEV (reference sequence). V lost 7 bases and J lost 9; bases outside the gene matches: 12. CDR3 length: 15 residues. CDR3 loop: CASTGLAGAPGEQFF. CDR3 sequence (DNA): TGTGCCAGCACCGGGCTAGCGGGGGCGCCCGGTGAGCAGTTCTTC.

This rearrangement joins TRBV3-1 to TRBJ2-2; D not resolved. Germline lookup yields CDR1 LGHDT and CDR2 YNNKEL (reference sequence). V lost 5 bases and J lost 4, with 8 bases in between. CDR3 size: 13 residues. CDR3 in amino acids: CASSDPITGELFF. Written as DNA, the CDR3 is TGTGCCAGCAGCGACCCGATCACCGGGGAGCTGTTTTTT.

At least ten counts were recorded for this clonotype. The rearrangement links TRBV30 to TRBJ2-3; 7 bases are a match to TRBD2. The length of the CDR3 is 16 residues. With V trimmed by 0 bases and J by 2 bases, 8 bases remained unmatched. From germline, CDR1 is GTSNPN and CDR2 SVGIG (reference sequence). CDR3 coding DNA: TGTGCCTGGAGTGTAATCCGCGGGAGCCTCACAGATACGCAGTATTTT. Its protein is CAWSVIRGSLTDTQYF.

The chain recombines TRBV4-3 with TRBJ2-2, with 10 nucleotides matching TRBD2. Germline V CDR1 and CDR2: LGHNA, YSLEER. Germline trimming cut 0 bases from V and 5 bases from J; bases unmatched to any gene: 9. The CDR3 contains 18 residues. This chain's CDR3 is CASSQESIQLAGTGELFF. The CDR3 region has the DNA TGCGCCAGCAGCCAAGAGAGCATACAACTAGCGGGGACCGGGGAGCTGTTTTTT.

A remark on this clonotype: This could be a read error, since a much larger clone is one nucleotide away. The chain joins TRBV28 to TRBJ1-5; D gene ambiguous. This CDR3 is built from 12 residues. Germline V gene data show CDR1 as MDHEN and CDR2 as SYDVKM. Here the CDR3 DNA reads TGTGCCAGCAGTTTTTTCAATCAGACCCAGCATTTT. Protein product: CASSFFNQTQHF. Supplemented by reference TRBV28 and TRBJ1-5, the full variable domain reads DVKVTQSSRYLVKRTGEKVFLECVQDMDHENMFWYRQDPGLGLRLIYFSYDVKMKEKGDIPEGYSVSREKKERFSLILESASTNQTSMYLCASSFFNQTQHFGDGTRLSIL.

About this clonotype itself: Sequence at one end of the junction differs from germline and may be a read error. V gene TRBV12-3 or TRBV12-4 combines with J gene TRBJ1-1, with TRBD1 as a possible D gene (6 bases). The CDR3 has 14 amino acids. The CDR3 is CASSYQPGGGEAYF. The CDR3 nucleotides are TGTGCCAGCAGCTATCAACCCGGGGGGGGCGAAGCTTACTTT.

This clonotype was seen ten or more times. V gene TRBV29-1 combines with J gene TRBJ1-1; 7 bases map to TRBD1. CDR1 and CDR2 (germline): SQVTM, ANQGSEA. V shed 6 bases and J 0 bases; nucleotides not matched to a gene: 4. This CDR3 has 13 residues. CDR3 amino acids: CSVTGAMNTEAFF. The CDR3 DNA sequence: TGCAGCGTCACAGGGGCGATGAACACTGAAGCTTTCTTT.